This T cell receptor beta chain originates from a study of blood T cell repertoires in COVID-19. The germline V gene has CDR1 SNHLY and CDR2 FYNNEI. The CDR3 totals 15 residues. V gave up 5 bases and J gave up 7 bases; unmatched junction bases: 5. This clone was seen a few times. Profiled with immunoSEQ multiplex PCR; TCRdb holds only in-frame clones, not every one. The table includes fewer than 80,000 clones, about 85% detected once. This clonotype was obtained from a human donor in a cohort sampled during active COVID-19. The rearrangement links TRBV2 to TRBJ2-1; TRBD2 matches 13 bases. Sequenced sample: peripheral blood. CDR3: CASSPLAGGANEQFF. The CDR3 DNA is TGTGCCAGCAGTCCACTAGCGGGAGGGGCAAATGAGCAGTTCTTC.